One and the same sample provided the 5 T cell receptor beta chains below, sequenced in a study of breast tumors, draining lymph nodes, adjacent tissues. TCRdb fed the multiplex PCR reads into MiXCR, producing one record per CDR3 protein. The sample holds 20,000 to 25,000 distinct CDR3 sequences; approximately 32% are singletons and the top ten take over 8.5%. The sequencing sample was made of breast tumor tissue. The receptors derive from a female donor with breast cancer. Some clones in this sample may be carry-over from other donors' samples.

Many counts were recorded for this clonotype. This chain uses TRBV10-3 with TRBJ2-7, with TRBD1 matching over 9 bases. The CDR3 loop spans 18 amino acids. With 3 bases clipped from V and 4 bases from J, the junction kept 16 bases outside the gene matches. Germline V gene data show CDR1 as ENHRY and CDR2 as SYGVKD. The CDR3 DNA sequence: TGTGCCATCAGTGACTCTCGGGACAGGGTCTGGGAGCATTACGAGCAGTACTTC. Translating it yields CAISDSRDRVWEHYEQYF.

Many counts were recorded for this clonotype. The chain's CDR3 is CASRIKGLAGEGNTGELFF. CDR3 nucleotide sequence: TGTGCCAGCAGAATTAAGGGACTAGCGGGAGAGGGGAACACCGGGGAGCTGTTTTTT. The V call is TRBV11-2, the J call TRBJ2-2; 14 bases are a match to TRBD2. This CDR3 comprises 19 residues. The J segment lost 1 base and the V segment lost 6 bases, leaving 10 bases of the junction unmatched. Germline CDR1 SGHAT, CDR2 FQNNGV. Based on the CDR3 plus reference TRBV11-2 and TRBJ2-2, the full variable domain is EAGVAQSPRYKIIEKRQSVAFWCNPISGHATLYWYQQILGQGPKLLIQFQNNGVVDDSQLPKDRFSAERLKGVDSTLKIQPAKLEDSAVYLCASRIKGLAGEGNTGELFFGEGSRLTVL.

The V and J genes are TRBV5-1 and TRBJ1-2; D unresolved. Germline V lookup: CDR1 SGHRS, CDR2 YFSETQ. The length of the CDR3 is 14 residues. The V and J ends lost 0 bases and 4 bases respectively, with 10 bases between them. CDR3 protein: CASSLEVAAYGYTF. In nucleotides, the CDR3 is TGCGCCAGCAGCTTGGAGGTAGCGGCCTATGGCTACACCTTC. The whole variable domain, remainder taken from reference TRBV5-1 and TRBJ1-2, is KAGVTQTPRYLIKTRGQQVTLSCSPISGHRSVSWYQQTPGQGLQFLFEYFSETQRNKGNFPGRFSGRQFSNSRSEMNVSTLELGDSALYLCASSLEVAAYGYTFGSGTRLTVV.

This clonotype was found many times. V is TRBV5-1 and J is TRBJ2-5; D not certain. The germline V and J ends were trimmed by 0 bases and 4 bases, with 4 bases remaining between them. The CDR3 is made up of 12 amino acids. Germline-derived CDR1 and CDR2 are SGHRS and YFSETQ. CDR3 nucleotides: TGCGCCAGCAGCTTGGTCGGAGAGACCCAGTACTTC. Protein: CASSLVGETQYF.

This clonotype appeared many times. The chain uses TRBV7-9 and TRBJ2-1, with 11 positions matching TRBD2. CDR3 length: 18 residues. Trimming at V came to 4 bases and at J to 5 bases, leaving 13 bases not matched to a gene. Germline CDR1 and CDR2: SEHNR and FQNEAQ (reference sequence). The CDR3 reads CASSSNRLAGKMNNEQFF. CDR3 coding DNA: TGTGCCAGCAGCTCCAATCGACTAGCGGGGAAGATGAACAATGAGCAGTTCTTC.